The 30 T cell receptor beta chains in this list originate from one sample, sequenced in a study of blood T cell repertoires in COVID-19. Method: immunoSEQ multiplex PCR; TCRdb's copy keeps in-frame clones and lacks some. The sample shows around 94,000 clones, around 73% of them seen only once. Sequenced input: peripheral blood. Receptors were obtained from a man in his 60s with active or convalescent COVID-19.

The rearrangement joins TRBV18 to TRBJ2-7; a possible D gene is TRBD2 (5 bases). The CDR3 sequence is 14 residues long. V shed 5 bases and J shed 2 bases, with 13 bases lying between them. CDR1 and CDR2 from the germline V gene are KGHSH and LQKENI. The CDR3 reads CASSVASQTYEQYF. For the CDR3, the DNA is TGTGCCAGCTCAGTGGCTAGCCAGACCTACGAGCAGTACTTC.

CDR3 nucleotides: TGTGCCATCAGGGATAGCATGAACACTGAAGCTTTCTTT. Translation: CAIRDSMNTEAFF. V is TRBV10-3 and J is TRBJ1-1, with no clear D. CDR1 is ENHRY and CDR2 is SYGVKD in the germline V gene. The CDR3 contains 13 residues. Trimming shortened V by 6 bases and J by 0 bases, and 8 bases separated the two germline ends.

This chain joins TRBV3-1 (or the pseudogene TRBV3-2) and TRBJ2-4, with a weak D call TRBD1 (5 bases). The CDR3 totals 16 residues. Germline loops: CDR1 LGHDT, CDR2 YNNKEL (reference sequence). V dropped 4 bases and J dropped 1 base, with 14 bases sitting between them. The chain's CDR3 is CASSPRTLRAKNIQYF. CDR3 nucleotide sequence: TGTGCCAGCAGCCCTCGGACATTAAGGGCCAAAAACATTCAGTACTTC.

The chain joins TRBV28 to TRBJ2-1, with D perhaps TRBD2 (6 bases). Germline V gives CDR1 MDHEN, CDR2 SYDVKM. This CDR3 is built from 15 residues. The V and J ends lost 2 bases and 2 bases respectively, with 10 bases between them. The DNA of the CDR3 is TGTGCCAGCAGTTTAGGGGGAGGTGCCTACAATGAGCAGTTCTTC. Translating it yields CASSLGGGAYNEQFF.

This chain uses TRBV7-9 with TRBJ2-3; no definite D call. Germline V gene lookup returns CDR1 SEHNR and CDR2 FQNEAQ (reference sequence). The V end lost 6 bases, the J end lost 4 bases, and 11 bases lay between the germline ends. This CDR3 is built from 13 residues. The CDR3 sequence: CASSPVPPDTQYF. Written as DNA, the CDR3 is TGTGCCAGCAGTCCGGTCCCCCCAGATACGCAGTATTTT.

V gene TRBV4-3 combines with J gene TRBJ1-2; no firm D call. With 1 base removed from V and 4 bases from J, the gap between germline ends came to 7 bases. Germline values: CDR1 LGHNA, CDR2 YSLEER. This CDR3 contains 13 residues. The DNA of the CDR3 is TGCGCCAGCAGCCAAGTTCCCTTCTATGGCTACACCTTC. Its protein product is CASSQVPFYGYTF.

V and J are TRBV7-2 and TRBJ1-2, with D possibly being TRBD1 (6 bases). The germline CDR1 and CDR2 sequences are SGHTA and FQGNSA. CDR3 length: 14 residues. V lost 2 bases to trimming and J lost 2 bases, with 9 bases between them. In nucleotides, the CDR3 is TGTGCCAGCAGCTTATGGGGGCCCAACTATGGCTACACCTTC. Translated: CASSLWGPNYGYTF. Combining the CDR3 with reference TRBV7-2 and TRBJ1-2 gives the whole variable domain GAGVSQSPSNKVTEKGKDVELRCDPISGHTALYWYRQSLGQGLEFLIYFQGNSAPDKSGLPSDRFSAERTGGSVSTLTIQRTQQEDSAVYLCASSLWGPNYGYTFGSGTRLTVV.

The CDR3 protein is CASSQQGQVNEKLFF. DNA of the CDR3: TGCGCCAGCAGCCAGCAGGGACAGGTTAATGAAAAACTGTTTTTT. This sequence joins TRBV4-1 and TRBJ1-4, with TRBD1 matching over 8 bases. This CDR3 has 15 amino acids. The J segment lost 4 bases and the V segment lost 3 bases, leaving 4 bases of the junction unmatched. Germline lookup yields CDR1 MGHRA and CDR2 YSYEKL.

The CDR3 DNA reads as TGCAGTGCTAGCGGGGGTTACCCCCAGCATTTT. Amino acids: CSASGGYPQHF. This sequence joins TRBV20-1 and TRBJ1-5, with a weak D call TRBD1 (5 bases). V was pared by 3 bases and J by 10 bases, with 10 bases between. The CDR3 is 11 residues long. Germline CDR1 is DFQATT and CDR2 is SNEGSKA (reference sequence).

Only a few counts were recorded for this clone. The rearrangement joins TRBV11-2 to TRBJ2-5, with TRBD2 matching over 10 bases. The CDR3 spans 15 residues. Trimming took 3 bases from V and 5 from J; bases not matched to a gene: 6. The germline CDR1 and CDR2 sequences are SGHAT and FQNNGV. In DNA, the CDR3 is TGTGCCAGCAGCTTGCGTCTAGCGGGAGAGGAGACCCAGTACTTC. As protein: CASSLRLAGEETQYF.

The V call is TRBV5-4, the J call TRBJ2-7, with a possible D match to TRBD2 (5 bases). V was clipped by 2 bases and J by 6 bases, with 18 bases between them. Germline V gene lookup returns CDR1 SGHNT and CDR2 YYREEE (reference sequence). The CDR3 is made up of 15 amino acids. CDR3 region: CASSFGASWISEQYF. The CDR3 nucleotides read TGTGCCAGCAGCTTTGGAGCTAGCTGGATCTCCGAGCAGTACTTC. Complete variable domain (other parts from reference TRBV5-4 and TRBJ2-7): ETGVTQSPTHLIKTRGQQVTLRCSSQSGHNTVSWYQQALGQGPQFIFQYYREEENGRGNFPPRFSGLQFPNYSSELNVNALELDDSALYLCASSFGASWISEQYFGPGTRLTVT.

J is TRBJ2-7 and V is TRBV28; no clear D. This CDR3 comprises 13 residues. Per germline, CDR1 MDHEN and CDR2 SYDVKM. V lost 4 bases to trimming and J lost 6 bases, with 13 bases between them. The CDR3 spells CASSSPPPVEQYF. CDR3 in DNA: TGTGCCAGCAGTTCTCCGCCCCCGGTCGAGCAGTACTTC.

This CDR3 reads CATRGGGSGNTIYF. Written as DNA, the CDR3 is TGTGCCACCCGAGGCGGGGGTTCTGGAAACACCATATATTTT. The chain has TRBV10-3 and TRBJ1-3; tentatively, D is TRBD1 (5 bases). This CDR3 contains 14 residues. V was trimmed by 10 bases and J by 1 base, leaving 14 bases between them. Germline CDR1 reads ENHRY; CDR2 reads SYGVKD.

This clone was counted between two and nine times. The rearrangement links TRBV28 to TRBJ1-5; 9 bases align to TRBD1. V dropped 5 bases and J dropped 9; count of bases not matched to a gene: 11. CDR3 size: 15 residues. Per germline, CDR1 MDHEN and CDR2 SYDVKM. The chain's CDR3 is CASSPRDRASRPQHF. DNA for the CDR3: TGTGCCAGCAGTCCCCGGGACAGGGCTAGCCGGCCCCAGCATTTT.

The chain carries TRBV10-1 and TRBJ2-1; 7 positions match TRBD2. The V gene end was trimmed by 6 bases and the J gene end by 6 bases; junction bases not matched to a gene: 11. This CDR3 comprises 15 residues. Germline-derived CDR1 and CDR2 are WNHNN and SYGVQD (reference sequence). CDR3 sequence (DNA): TGCGCCAGCAGCAAGAATTCCCCGGGAGGCAATGAGCAGTTCTTC. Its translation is CASSKNSPGGNEQFF.

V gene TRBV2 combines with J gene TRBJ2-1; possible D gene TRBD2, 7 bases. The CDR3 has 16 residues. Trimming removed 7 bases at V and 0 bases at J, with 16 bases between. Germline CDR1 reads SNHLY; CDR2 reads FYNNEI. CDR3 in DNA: TGTGCCAGCAAGGGGGGGGCTAGCGTCTCCTACAATGAGCAGTTCTTC. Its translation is CASKGGASVSYNEQFF. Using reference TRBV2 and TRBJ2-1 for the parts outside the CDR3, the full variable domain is EPEVTQTPSHQVTQMGQEVILRCVPISNHLYFYWYRQILGQKVEFLVSFYNNEISEKSEIFDDQFSVERPDGSNFTLKIRSTKLEDSAMYFCASKGGASVSYNEQFFGPGTRLTVL.

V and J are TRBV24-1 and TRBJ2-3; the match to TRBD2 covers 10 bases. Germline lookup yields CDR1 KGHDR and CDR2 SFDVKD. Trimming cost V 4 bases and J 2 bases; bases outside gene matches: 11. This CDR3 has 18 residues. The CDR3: CATSDTRTSGKITDTQYF. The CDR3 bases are TGTGCCACCAGTGACACCCGGACTAGCGGCAAAATCACAGATACGCAGTATTTT.

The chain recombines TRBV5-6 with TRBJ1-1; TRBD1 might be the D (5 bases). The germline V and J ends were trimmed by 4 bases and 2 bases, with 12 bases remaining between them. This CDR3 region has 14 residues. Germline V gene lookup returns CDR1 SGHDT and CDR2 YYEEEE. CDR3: CASSPTVFNTEAFF. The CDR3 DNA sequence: TGTGCCAGCAGCCCGACAGTGTTTAACACTGAAGCTTTCTTT.

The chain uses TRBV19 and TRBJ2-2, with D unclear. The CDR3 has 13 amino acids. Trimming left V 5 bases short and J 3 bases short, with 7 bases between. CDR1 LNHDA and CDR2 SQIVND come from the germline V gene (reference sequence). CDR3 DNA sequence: TGTGCCAGTAGTTACACCGACACCGGGGAGCTGTTTTTT. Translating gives CASSYTDTGELFF.

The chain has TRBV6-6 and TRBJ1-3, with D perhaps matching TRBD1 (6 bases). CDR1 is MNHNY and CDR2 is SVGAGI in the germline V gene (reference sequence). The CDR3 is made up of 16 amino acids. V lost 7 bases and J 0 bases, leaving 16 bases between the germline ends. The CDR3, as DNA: TGTGCCAGCACCCCCCAGGGGCCAAGCTCTGGAAACACCATATATTTT. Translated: CASTPQGPSSGNTIYF.

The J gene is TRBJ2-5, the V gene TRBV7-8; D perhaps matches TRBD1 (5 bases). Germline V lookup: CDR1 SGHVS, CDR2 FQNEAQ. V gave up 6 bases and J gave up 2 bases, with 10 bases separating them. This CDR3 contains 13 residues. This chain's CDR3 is CASRNPGQETQYF. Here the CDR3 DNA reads TGTGCCAGCAGGAACCCAGGGCAAGAGACCCAGTACTTC.

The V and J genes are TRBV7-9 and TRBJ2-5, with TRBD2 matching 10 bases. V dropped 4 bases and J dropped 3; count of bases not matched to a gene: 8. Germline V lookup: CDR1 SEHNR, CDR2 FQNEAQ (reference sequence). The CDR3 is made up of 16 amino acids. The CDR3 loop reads CASSSSGTSAEETQYF. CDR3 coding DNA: TGTGCCAGCAGCTCTTCCGGGACTAGCGCAGAAGAGACCCAGTACTTC.

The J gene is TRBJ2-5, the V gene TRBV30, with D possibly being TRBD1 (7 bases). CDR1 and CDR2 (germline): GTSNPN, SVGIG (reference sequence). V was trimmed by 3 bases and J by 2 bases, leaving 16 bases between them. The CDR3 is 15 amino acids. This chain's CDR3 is CAWSLWRGLQETQYF. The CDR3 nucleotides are TGTGCCTGGAGCCTTTGGAGGGGGCTTCAAGAGACCCAGTACTTC.

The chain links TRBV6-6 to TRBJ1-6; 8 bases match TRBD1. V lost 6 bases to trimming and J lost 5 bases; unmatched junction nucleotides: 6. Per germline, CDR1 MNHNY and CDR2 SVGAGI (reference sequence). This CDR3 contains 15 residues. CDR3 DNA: TGTGCCAGCAGAACACCGGGACAGGATAATTCACCCCTCCACTTT. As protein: CASRTPGQDNSPLHF.

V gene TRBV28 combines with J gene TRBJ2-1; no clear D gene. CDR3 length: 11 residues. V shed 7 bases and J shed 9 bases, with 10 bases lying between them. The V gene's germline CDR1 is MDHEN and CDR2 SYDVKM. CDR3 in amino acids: CASNRAREQFF. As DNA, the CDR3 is TGTGCCAGCAATCGTGCGCGTGAGCAGTTCTTC. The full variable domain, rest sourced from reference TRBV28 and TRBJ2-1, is DVKVTQSSRYLVKRTGEKVFLECVQDMDHENMFWYRQDPGLGLRLIYFSYDVKMKEKGDIPEGYSVSREKKERFSLILESASTNQTSMYLCASNRAREQFFGPGTRLTVL.

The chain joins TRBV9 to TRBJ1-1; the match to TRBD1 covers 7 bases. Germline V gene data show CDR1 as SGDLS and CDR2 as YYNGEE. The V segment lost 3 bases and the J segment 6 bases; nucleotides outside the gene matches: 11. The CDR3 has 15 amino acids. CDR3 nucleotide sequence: TGTGCCAGCAGCGCAATCCTAAGGGGGCAGGCTGAAGCTTTCTTT. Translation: CASSAILRGQAEAFF.

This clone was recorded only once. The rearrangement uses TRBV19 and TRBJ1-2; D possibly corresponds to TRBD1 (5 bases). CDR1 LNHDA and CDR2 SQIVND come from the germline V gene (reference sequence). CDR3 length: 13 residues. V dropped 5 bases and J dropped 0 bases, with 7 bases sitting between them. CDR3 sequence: CASSGAANYGYTF. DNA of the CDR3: TGTGCCAGTAGTGGGGCAGCTAACTATGGCTACACCTTC.

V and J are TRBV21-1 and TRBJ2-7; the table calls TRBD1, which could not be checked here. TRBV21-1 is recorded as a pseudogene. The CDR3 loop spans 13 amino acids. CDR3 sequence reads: CASSGQEHHEQYF. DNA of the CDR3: TGTGCCAGCTCGGGACAGGAACACCACGAGCAGTACTTC.

The CDR3 sequence: CASSPSAGSYEQYF. For the CDR3, the DNA is TGTGCCAGCAGCCCCTCGGCAGGTAGCTACGAGCAGTACTTC. The chain joins TRBV9 to TRBJ2-7; D ambiguous. V was cut by 4 bases and J by 3 bases, with 14 bases left in between. The CDR3 extends over 14 amino acids. Per the germline V gene, CDR1 is SGDLS and CDR2 is YYNGEE.

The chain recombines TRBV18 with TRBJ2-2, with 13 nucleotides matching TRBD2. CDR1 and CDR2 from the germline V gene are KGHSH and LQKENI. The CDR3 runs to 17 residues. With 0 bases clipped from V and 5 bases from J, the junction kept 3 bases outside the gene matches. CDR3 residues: CASSPPGLAGETGELFF. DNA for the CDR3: TGTGCCAGCTCACCACCCGGACTAGCGGGAGAGACCGGGGAGCTGTTTTTT.